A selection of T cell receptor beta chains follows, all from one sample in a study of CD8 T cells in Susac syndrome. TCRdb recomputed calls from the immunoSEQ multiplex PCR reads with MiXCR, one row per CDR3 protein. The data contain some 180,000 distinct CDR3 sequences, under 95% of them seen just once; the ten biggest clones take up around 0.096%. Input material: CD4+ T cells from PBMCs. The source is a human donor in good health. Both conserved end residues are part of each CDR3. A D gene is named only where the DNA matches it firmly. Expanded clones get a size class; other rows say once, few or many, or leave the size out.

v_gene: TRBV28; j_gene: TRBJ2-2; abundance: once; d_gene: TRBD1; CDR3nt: TGTGCCAGCAGTTTTGACAGGGGAAACACCGGGGAGCTGTTTTTT; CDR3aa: CASSFDRGNTGELFF
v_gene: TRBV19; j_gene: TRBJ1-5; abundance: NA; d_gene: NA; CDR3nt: TGTGCCAGTAGTGCAGTCAGGTCGGGTCAGCCCCAGCATTTT; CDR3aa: CASSAVRSGQPQHF
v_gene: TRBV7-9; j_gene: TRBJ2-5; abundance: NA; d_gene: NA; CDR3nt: TGTGCCAGCAGCTTAGCTACGGGTCTGGAGACCCAGTACTTC; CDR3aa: CASSLATGLETQYF
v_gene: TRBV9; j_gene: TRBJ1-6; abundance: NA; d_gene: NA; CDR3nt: TGTGCCAGCAGCGTAGACGGGGGTAAGAATTCACCCCTCCACTTT; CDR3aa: CASSVDGGKNSPLHF
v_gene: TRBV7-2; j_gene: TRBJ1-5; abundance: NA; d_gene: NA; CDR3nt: TGTGCCAGCAGCTTTTCTTCAGGGAAGCCCCAGCATTTT; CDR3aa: CASSFSSGKPQHF
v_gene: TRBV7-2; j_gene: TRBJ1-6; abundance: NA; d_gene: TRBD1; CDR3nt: TGTGCCAGCAGCTTAGGCAGGGGGAGCAATTCACCCCTCCACTTT; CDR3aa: CASSLGRGSNSPLHF
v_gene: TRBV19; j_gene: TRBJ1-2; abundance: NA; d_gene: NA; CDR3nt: TGTGCCAGTAGTATACCGAGTATTAGCAGGGCTCCAACCTATGGCTACACCTTC; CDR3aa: CASSIPSISRAPTYGYTF
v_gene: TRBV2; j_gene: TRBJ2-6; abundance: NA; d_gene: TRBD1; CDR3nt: TGTGCCAGCAATGACAGGGTGGTTGGGGCCAACGTCCTGACTTTC; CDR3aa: CASNDRVVGANVLTF
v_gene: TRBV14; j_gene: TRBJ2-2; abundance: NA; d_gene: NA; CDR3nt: TGTGCCAGCACGCAGTCGAACACCGGGGAGCTGTTTTTT; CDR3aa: CASTQSNTGELFF
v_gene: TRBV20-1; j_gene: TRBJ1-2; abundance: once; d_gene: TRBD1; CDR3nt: TGCAGTGCTAGAGCAGGGGGCGCGTCTAACTATGGCTACACCTTC; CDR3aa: CSARAGGASNYGYTF
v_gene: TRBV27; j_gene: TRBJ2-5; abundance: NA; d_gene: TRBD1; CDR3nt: TGTGCCAGCAGTTGGACAGGGCGAGAGACCCAGTACTTC; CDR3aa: CASSWTGRETQYF
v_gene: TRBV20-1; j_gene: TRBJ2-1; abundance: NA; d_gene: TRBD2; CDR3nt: TGCAGTGCTAGAGATGGTAGCGGGTCTCGCTCCTACAATGAGCAGTTCTTC; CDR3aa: CSARDGSGSRSYNEQFF
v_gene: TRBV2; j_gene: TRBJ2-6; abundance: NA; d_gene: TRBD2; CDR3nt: TGTGCCAGCAGTGCGACGAGCGGGGCTGGGGCCAACGTCCTGACTTTC; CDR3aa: CASSATSGAGANVLTF
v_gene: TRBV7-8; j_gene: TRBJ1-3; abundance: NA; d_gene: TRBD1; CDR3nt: TGTGCCAGCAGCCCGACGACAGGGCCTGAAAACACCATATATTTT; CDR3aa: CASSPTTGPENTIYF
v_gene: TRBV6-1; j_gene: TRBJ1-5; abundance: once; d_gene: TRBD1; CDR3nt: TGTGCCAGCAGGCCCGGACAGGGGGAAGTGAGCAATCAGCCCCAGCATTTT; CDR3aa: CASRPGQGEVSNQPQHF
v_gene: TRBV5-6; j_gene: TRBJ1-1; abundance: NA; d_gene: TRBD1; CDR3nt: TGTGCCAGCAGCTCCTGGGGGACAGGGGACACTGAAGCTTTCTTT; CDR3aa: CASSSWGTGDTEAFF
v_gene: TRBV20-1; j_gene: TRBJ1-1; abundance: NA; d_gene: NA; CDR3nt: TGCAGTGCTAGAGGCCCCGGTTCGTATACTGAAGCTTTCTTT; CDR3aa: CSARGPGSYTEAFF
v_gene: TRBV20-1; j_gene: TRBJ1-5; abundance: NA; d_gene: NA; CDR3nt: TGCAGTGCTAATACGGTCAGGGGAGTAACTCAGCCCCAGCATTTT; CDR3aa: CSANTVRGVTQPQHF
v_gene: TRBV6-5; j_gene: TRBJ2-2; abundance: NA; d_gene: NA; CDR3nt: TGTGCCAGCAGTTACTCTCGAGGGCCCGGGGAGCTGTTTTTT; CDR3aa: CASSYSRGPGELFF
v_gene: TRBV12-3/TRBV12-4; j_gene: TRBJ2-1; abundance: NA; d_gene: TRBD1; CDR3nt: TGTGCCAGCAACAGGGGCCTGAGCTCCTACAATGAGCAGTTCTTC; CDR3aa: CASNRGLSSYNEQFF
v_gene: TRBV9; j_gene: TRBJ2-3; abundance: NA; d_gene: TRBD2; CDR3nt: TGTGCCAGCAGCGCGACTAGCGGAAGCACAGATACGCAGTATTTT; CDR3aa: CASSATSGSTDTQYF
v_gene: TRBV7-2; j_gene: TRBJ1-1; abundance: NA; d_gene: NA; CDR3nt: TGTGCCAGCAGCCCTCGAGCCAGCGATGCTTTCTTT; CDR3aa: CASSPRASDAFF
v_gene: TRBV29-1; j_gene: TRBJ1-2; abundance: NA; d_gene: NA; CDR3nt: TGCAGCGTTGAAGATCAGGGACGGACCTTCACCTTC; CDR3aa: CSVEDQGRTFTF
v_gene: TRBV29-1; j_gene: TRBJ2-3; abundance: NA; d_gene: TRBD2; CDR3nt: TGCAGCGTTAGCGTCACCGGGACTAGCGGGGGGGCAGATACGCAGTATTTT; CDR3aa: CSVSVTGTSGGADTQYF
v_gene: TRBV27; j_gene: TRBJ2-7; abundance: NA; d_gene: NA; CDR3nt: TGTGCCAGCAGGAAGACGGCGTACTACGAGCAGTACTTC; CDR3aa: CASRKTAYYEQYF
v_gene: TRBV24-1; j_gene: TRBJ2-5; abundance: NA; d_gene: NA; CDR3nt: TGTGCCACCAGTGATTTTAGGGGCGGACGAGAGACCCAGTACTTC; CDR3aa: CATSDFRGGRETQYF
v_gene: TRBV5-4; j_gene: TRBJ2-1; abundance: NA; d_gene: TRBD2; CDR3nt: TGTGCCAGCAGCCCTCGGGGGGGCCCCTACAATGAGCAGTTCTTC; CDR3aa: CASSPRGGPYNEQFF
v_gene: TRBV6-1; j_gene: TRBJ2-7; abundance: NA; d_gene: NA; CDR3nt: TGTGCCAGCAGTGTTAGGGGGACCTACGAGCAGTACTTC; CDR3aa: CASSVRGTYEQYF
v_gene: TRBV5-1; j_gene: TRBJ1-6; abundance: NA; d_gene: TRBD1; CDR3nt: TGCGCCAGCAGCTTGGCCCCTCTCGGGGGGACAGGGACTTCACCCCTCCACTTT; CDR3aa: CASSLAPLGGTGTSPLHF
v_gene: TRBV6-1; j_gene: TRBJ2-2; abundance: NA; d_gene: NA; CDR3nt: TGTGCCAGCAGTAGTGGGGCACAGGGAAGAACCGGGGAGCTGTTTTTT; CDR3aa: CASSSGAQGRTGELFF
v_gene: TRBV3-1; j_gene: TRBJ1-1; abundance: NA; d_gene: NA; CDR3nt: TGTGCCAGCAGCCCCGCCTTCTTTGGGACTGAAGCTTTCTTT; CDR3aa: CASSPAFFGTEAFF
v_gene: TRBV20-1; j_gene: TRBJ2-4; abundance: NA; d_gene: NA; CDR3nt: TGCAGTGCTAGGGATGATCCTCTAGCCAAAAACATTCAGTACTTC; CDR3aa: CSARDDPLAKNIQYF
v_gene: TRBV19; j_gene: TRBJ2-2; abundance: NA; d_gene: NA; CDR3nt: TGTGCCAGTAGTCAGGGTCAAGGGGAGCTGTTTTTT; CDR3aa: CASSQGQGELFF
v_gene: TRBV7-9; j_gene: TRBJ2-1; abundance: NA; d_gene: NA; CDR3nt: TGTGCCGGGCCGTGGGGCCCTTACAATGAGCAGTTCTTC; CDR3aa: CAGPWGPYNEQFF